The 10 T cell receptor beta chains given below trace back to one sample, sequenced in a study of OX40 agonist ivuxolimab in advanced cancers. Method: immunoSEQ multiplex PCR; TCRdb's copy keeps in-frame clones and lacks some. Of about 48,000 clones in the sample, 75% to 85% were seen once. The source was CD4+ or CD8+ T cells sorted from blood, collected in a trial of the OX40 agonist ivuxolimab. The receptors shown here come from an adult with an advanced solid tumor such as melanoma, head and neck, liver or kidney cancer.

V and J are TRBV10-3 and TRBJ2-7; 9 nucleotides align to TRBD1. In germline, CDR1 is ENHRY, CDR2 SYGVKD. Unmatched junction bases numbered 13, after V lost 4 bases and J lost 3 bases. The CDR3 has 17 amino acids. This chain's CDR3 is CAISGTGDSHNNYEQYF. The CDR3, as DNA: TGTGCCATCAGTGGGACAGGGGACTCGCACAACAACTACGAGCAGTACTTC.

This clone came up a few times. The chain employs TRBV5-1 and TRBJ1-1; TRBD1 might be the D (5 bases). Germline V gene data show CDR1 as SGHRS and CDR2 as YFSETQ. V was pared by 0 bases and J by 5 bases, with 11 bases between. The CDR3 contains 14 residues. The CDR3 sequence is CASSLAAGNTEAFF. As DNA, the CDR3 is TGCGCCAGCAGCTTGGCGGCAGGGAATACTGAAGCTTTCTTT.

The chain recombines TRBV2 with TRBJ2-7, with 12 nucleotides matching TRBD1. CDR3 size: 15 residues. Germline V gives CDR1 SNHLY, CDR2 FYNNEI. V was pared by 3 bases and J by 5 bases, with 5 bases of the junction left unmatched. The DNA for the CDR3 is TGTGCCAGCAGTGACCGGGACAGGGGGCTCCACGAGCAGTACTTC. It is translated as CASSDRDRGLHEQYF.

This chain joins TRBV19 and TRBJ1-5; D unresolved. V shed 6 bases and J shed 5 bases, with 17 bases lying between them. CDR1 and CDR2 from the germline V gene are LNHDA and SQIVND (reference sequence). CDR3 length equals 15 residues. The DNA for the CDR3 is TGTGCCAGTAGCTACATCCCGAACCGATATCAGCCCCAGCATTTT. This sequence encodes CASSYIPNRYQPQHF.

V is TRBV7-9 and J is TRBJ2-5; the D is unclear. TRBJ2-7 matches the DNA end more closely, so the J call is doubtful. Germline-derived CDR1 and CDR2 are SEHNR and FQNEAQ (reference sequence). The CDR3 has 13 residues. The CDR3 sequence: CASSLARNYEQYF. The CDR3 DNA follows: TGTGCCAGCAGCTTAGCGCGGAACTACGAGCAGTACTTC.

CDR3 DNA sequence: TGTGCCAGCAGCTTACAGGGGGCGAACACCGGGGAGCTGTTTTTT. This gives the protein CASSLQGANTGELFF. The genes are TRBV7-2 and TRBJ2-2, with 7 bases aligning to TRBD1. CDR1 and CDR2 (germline): SGHTA, FQGNSA. The CDR3 runs to 15 residues. V lost 2 bases to trimming and J lost 0 bases; unmatched junction nucleotides: 0.

The V gene is TRBV18, the J gene TRBJ1-1; D possibly corresponds to TRBD1 (6 bases). Deletions cut 3 bases from V and 2 bases from J, with 16 bases between. This CDR3 has 16 amino acids. Germline V lookup: CDR1 KGHSH, CDR2 LQKENI. CDR3 region: CASSPFLGQPNTEAFF. The CDR3 DNA is TGTGCCAGCTCACCGTTTCTTGGACAGCCAAACACTGAAGCTTTCTTT.

Turning to this clone: Other DNA sequences from this sample encode an identical CDR3 as well. The genes are TRBV6-5 and TRBJ1-3; D unclear. V was trimmed by 5 bases and J by 0 bases, leaving 8 bases between them. The germline CDR1 and CDR2 sequences are MNHEY and SVGAGI. The CDR3 sequence is 14 residues long. The CDR3 sequence is CASSPTYSGNTIYF. DNA of the CDR3: TGTGCCAGCAGTCCGACGTACTCTGGAAACACCATATATTTT.

This clone was seen a handful of times. V and J are TRBV9 and TRBJ1-5; 8 bases are shared with TRBD1. Germline loops: CDR1 SGDLS, CDR2 YYNGEE. Germline trimming cut 1 base from V and 4 bases from J; bases unmatched to any gene: 13. This CDR3 contains 18 residues. The CDR3 DNA follows: TGTGCCAGCAGCGTAAGGAGAAGGGCGACAGGGGAGAATCAGCCCCAGCATTTT. It encodes CASSVRRRATGENQPQHF.

This rearrangement joins TRBV30 to TRBJ1-4; D is perhaps TRBD1 (5 bases). The CDR3 length is 13 residues. V shed 1 base and J shed 9 bases, with 12 bases lying between them. Germline assignment: CDR1 GTSNPN and CDR2 SVGIG (reference sequence). CDR3 protein: CAWSGGHLQKLFF. The CDR3, as DNA: TGTGCCTGGAGTGGTGGACACTTGCAAAAACTGTTTTTT.